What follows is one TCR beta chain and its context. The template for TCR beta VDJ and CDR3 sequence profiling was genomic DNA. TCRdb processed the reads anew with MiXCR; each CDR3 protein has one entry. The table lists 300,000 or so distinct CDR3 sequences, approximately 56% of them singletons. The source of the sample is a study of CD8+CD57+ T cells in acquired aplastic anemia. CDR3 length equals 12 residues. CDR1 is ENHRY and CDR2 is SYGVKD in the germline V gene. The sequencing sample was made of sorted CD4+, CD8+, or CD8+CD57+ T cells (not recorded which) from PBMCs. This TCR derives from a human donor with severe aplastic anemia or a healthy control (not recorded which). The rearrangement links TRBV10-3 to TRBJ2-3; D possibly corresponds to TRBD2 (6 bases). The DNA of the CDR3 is TGTGGCACGGCTAGCGGCACAGATACGCAGTATTTT. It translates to CGTASGTDTQYF.